This TCR beta chain came from a study of CD8+ T cells in alopecia areata. Study-level findings and limits: Among patients, TCR sharing was less clear than in mice, a difference possibly due in part to HLA diversity in the patient population. Higher clonality than in normal scalp was seen in lesional scalp, especially alopecia totalis/universalis.

Following RNA extraction, reverse transcription yielded cDNA that acted as the sequencing template. Sequencing used immunoSEQ multiplex PCR; TCRdb keeps in-frame clones, though not all of them. This table holds about 200,000 clones, about 56% found once. Remarks on this clone: Antigen specificity is unknown.

The V end was cut by 6 bases, the J end by 1 base, with 18 bases between. Germline values: CDR1 SQVTM, CDR2 ANQGSEA. The CDR3 contains 15 residues. Specimen: CD8+ T cells sorted from blood. V is TRBV29-1 and J is TRBJ1-2, with unresolved D. The sequence derives from a human donor in good health. The CDR3, as DNA: TGCAGCGTCCCCGGACGGGTCGGAGATAACTATGGCTACACCTTC. Translating it yields CSVPGRVGDNYGYTF.